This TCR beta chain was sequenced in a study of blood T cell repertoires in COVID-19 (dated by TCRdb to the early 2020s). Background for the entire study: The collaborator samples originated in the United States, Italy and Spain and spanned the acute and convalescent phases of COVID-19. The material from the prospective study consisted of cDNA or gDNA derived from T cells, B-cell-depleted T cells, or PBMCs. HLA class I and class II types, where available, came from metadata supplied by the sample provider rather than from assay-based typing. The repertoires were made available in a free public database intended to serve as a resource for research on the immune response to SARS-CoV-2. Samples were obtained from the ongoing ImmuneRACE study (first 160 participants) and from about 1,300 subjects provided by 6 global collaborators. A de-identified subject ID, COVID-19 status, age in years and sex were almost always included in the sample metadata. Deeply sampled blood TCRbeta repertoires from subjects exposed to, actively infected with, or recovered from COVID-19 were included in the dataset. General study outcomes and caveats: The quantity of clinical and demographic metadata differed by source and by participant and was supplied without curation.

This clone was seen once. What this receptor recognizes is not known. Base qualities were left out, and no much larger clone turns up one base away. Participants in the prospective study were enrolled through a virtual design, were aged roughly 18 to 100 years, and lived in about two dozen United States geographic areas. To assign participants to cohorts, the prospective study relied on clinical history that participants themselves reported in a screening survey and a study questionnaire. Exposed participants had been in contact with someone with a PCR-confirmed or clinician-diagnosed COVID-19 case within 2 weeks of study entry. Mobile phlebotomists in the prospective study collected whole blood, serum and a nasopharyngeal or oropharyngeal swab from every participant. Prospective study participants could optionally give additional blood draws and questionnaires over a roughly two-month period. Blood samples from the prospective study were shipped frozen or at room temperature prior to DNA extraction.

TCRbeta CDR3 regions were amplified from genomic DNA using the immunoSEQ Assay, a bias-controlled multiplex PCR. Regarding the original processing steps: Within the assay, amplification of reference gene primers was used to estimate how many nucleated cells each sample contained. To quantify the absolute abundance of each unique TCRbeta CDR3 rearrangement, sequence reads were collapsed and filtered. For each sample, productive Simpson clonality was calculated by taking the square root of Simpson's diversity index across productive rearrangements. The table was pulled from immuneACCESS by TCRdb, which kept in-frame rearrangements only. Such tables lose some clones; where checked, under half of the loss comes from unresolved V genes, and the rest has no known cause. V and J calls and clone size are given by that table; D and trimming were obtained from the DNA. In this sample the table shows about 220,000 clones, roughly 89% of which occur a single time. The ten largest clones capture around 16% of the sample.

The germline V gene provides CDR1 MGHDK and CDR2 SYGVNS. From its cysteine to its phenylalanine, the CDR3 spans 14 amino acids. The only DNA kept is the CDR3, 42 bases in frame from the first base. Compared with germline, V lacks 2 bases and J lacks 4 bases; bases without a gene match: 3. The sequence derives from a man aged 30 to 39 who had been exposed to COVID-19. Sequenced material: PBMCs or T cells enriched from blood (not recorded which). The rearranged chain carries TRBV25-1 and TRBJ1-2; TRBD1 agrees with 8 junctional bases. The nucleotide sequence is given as TGTGCCAGCAGTGAAACAGGGGGAAGCTATGGCTACACCTTC. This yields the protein CASSETGGSYGYTF.